The 26 T cell receptor beta chains given below trace back to one sample, sequenced in a study of cytomegalovirus exposure and HLA in healthy donors. PCR employed 60 Vbeta and 13 Jbeta primers. Libraries were prepared by immunoSEQ multiplex PCR; TCRdb keeps only in-frame clonotypes and omits some of them. The repertoire has around 140,000 clones, around 73% of them found once; the top ten carry roughly 1.5%. The sample comprised PBMCs. The origin of the receptors is a female donor in good health and CMV-seronegative.

This clone was recorded only once. The J gene is TRBJ2-1, the V gene TRBV28; 12 positions match TRBD2. The germline CDR1 and CDR2 sequences are MDHEN and SYDVKM. This CDR3 is built from 14 residues. The J segment lost 12 bases and the V segment lost 2 bases, leaving 5 bases of the junction unmatched. The CDR3 coding sequence is TGTGCCAGCAGTTTACTAGCGGGAGGGCGGGGGCAGTTCTTC. The encoded protein is CASSLLAGGRGQFF.

The chain joins TRBV30 to TRBJ2-3, with 13 bases aligning to TRBD2. Unmatched junction bases numbered 4, after V lost 4 bases and J lost 6 bases. Germline-derived CDR1 and CDR2 are GTSNPN and SVGIG (reference sequence). The CDR3 runs 14 residues. CDR3 residues: CAWITSGRADTQYF. The CDR3 DNA sequence: TGTGCCTGGATTACTAGCGGGAGGGCGGATACGCAGTATTTT.

In its sample, this clone was seen a few times. The J gene is TRBJ2-2, the V gene TRBV2; 8 bases are a match to TRBD1. This CDR3 comprises 14 residues. Germline trimming cut 6 bases from V and 5 bases from J; bases unmatched to any gene: 5. Germline V gene lookup returns CDR1 SNHLY and CDR2 FYNNEI. This CDR3 is CASSGQGRTGELFF. CDR3 coding DNA: TGTGCCAGCAGCGGACAGGGTCGTACCGGGGAGCTGTTTTTT.

This clone was recorded a few times. The chain joins TRBV19 to TRBJ2-6, with no clear D. Between the trimmed V and J ends, which lost 3 bases and 0 bases, there was a span of 9 bases. Germline lookup yields CDR1 LNHDA and CDR2 SQIVND (reference sequence). The CDR3 covers 16 residues. The CDR3 region has the DNA TGTGCCAGTAGTATGATCGGTTACTCTGGGGCCAACGTCCTGACTTTC. Its protein is CASSMIGYSGANVLTF.

The chain recombines TRBV4-1 with TRBJ1-1; TRBD1 is a possible D gene (6 bases). This CDR3 contains 19 residues. Trimming removed 4 bases at V and 0 bases at J, with 24 bases between. Germline V gene data show CDR1 as MGHRA and CDR2 as YSYEKL. CDR3 sequence (DNA): TGCGCCAGCAGCCGATTCCCGATGGGGACAAAGTTCATGAACACTGAAGCTTTCTTT. Its protein product is CASSRFPMGTKFMNTEAFF.

V is TRBV19 and J is TRBJ2-1, with 7 bases lining up with TRBD2. This CDR3 region has 15 residues. Germline V CDR1 and CDR2: LNHDA, SQIVND (reference sequence). V dropped 1 base and J dropped 4; count of bases not matched to a gene: 4. CDR3 sequence: CASSIASGIYNEQFF. The CDR3 DNA sequence: TGTGCCAGTAGTATAGCTAGCGGAATTTACAATGAGCAGTTCTTC.

The chain carries TRBV18 and TRBJ2-2; TRBD1 agrees at 9 bases. The CDR3 has 14 amino acids. With V trimmed by 6 bases and J by 6 bases, 5 bases remained unmatched. The V gene's germline CDR1 is KGHSH and CDR2 LQKENI. The CDR3 here is CASSPGQGPGELFF. DNA of the CDR3: TGTGCCAGCTCCCCAGGACAGGGGCCCGGGGAGCTGTTTTTT.

The CDR3 sequence: CASSVTSGGFPDTQYF. The CDR3 bases are TGTGCCAGCAGCGTAACTAGCGGGGGATTTCCAGATACGCAGTATTTT. V is TRBV5-4 and J is TRBJ2-3, with 11 bases lining up with TRBD2. V lost 4 bases, J lost 4 bases, and 8 bases stayed unmatched. Germline V gene data show CDR1 as SGHNT and CDR2 as YYREEE (reference sequence). This CDR3 contains 16 residues.

This clone was recorded only once. The V gene is TRBV27, the J gene TRBJ2-4; 8 bases are shared with TRBD2. Germline lookup yields CDR1 MNHEY and CDR2 SMNVEV (reference sequence). V lost 5 bases, J lost 6 bases, and 15 bases stayed unmatched. The CDR3 consists of 17 residues. DNA of the CDR3: TGTGCCAGCAGTACCCACCGGACTAGCATCCGAATAAACATTCAGTACTTC. Residues: CASSTHRTSIRINIQYF.

This chain connects TRBV9 to TRBJ1-5, with no clear D. Germline CDR1 and CDR2: SGDLS and YYNGEE. CDR3 length equals 13 residues. V lost 0 bases and J lost 9, with 10 bases in between. DNA of the CDR3: TGTGCCAGCAGCGTAGTCCCCACTTGGCCCCAGCATTTT. It encodes CASSVVPTWPQHF.

The chain employs TRBV6-6 and TRBJ1-3, with unresolved D. The CDR3 contains 14 residues. Germline V gene lookup returns CDR1 MNHNY and CDR2 SVGAGI (reference sequence). V was trimmed by 0 bases and J by 1 base, leaving 4 bases between them. The CDR3 nucleotides read TGTGCCAGCAGTTACTCAGAGTCTGGAAACACCATATATTTT. Its protein product is CASSYSESGNTIYF.

The rearrangement uses TRBV5-1 and TRBJ2-1; 7 positions agree with TRBD2. With 4 bases clipped from V and 0 bases from J, the junction kept 7 bases outside the gene matches. Germline CDR1 reads SGHRS; CDR2 reads YFSETQ. The CDR3 covers 16 residues. CDR3 sequence: CASSPRLAVSYNEQFF. The CDR3 DNA reads TGCGCCAGCAGCCCGAGACTAGCAGTCTCCTACAATGAGCAGTTCTTC.

The rearrangement links TRBV7-2 to TRBJ1-1; D gene uncertain. Germline V lookup: CDR1 SGHTA, CDR2 FQGNSA. V lost 3 bases, J lost 4 bases, and 15 bases lay in between. This CDR3 spans 15 amino acids. CDR3 in DNA: TGTGCCAGCAGCTTCCTCACGGCTCCAGGCACTGAAGCTTTCTTT. Translating gives CASSFLTAPGTEAFF.

This chain connects TRBV27 to TRBJ2-4, with a weak D call TRBD2 (6 bases). Germline CDR1 reads MNHEY; CDR2 reads SMNVEV (reference sequence). V lost 6 bases, J lost 0 bases, and 24 bases lay in between. CDR3 length equals 19 residues. As DNA, the CDR3 is TGTGCCAGCAGCGTCGGGGGAGGAGGGTTGGGACTAGCCAAAAACATTCAGTACTTC. Translating it yields CASSVGGGGLGLAKNIQYF.

This chain joins TRBV9 and TRBJ1-2, with TRBD1 identical over 8 bases. The CDR3 has 17 amino acids. With 6 bases clipped from V and 5 bases from J, the junction kept 18 bases outside the gene matches. Germline CDR1 and CDR2: SGDLS and YYNGEE. As DNA, the CDR3 is TGTGCCAGCACCCAGTGGGAGGGGGCAGGGGGCAGTTATGGCTACACCTTC. It is translated as CASTQWEGAGGSYGYTF.

The chain has TRBV4-1 and TRBJ1-1; D call uncertain. The CDR3 consists of 13 residues. Germline CDR1 reads MGHRA; CDR2 reads YSYEKL. Trimming removed 4 bases at V and 2 bases at J, with 8 bases between. CDR3 residues: CASSLSYNTEAFF. The CDR3 coding sequence is TGCGCCAGCAGCCTGTCCTATAACACTGAAGCTTTCTTT.

This sequence joins TRBV14 and TRBJ2-7, with TRBD2 matching over 7 bases. The CDR3 has 16 amino acids. The V segment lost 2 bases and the J segment 7 bases; nucleotides outside the gene matches: 14. Germline CDR1 reads SGHDN; CDR2 reads FVKESK. CDR3 residues: CASSQSRLALRQEQYF. Written as DNA, the CDR3 is TGTGCCAGCAGCCAATCCAGACTAGCCCTGAGACAGGAGCAGTACTTC.

The genes are TRBV7-2 and TRBJ2-1, with TRBD2 matching 7 bases. Germline CDR1 is SGHTA and CDR2 is FQGNSA. The CDR3 contains 15 residues. The ends lost 3 bases at V and 7 bases at J; junction bases unmatched: 9. This CDR3 is CASSFMGGSGNEQFF. CDR3 DNA sequence: TGTGCCAGCAGCTTCATGGGGGGGAGCGGTAATGAGCAGTTCTTC.

The chain carries TRBV5-4 and TRBJ2-7; 9 bases line up with TRBD1. V was clipped by 5 bases and J by 4 bases; unmatched bases: 4. The CDR3 contains 13 residues. Germline assignment: CDR1 SGHNT and CDR2 YYREEE (reference sequence). DNA for the CDR3: TGTGCCAGCAGTCGGGACAGGGTTTACGAGCAGTACTTC. Translation gives CASSRDRVYEQYF.

The rearrangement uses TRBV5-1 and TRBJ1-5; possibly TRBD1 for D (5 bases). The V end was cut by 4 bases, the J end by 2 bases, with 13 bases between. The CDR3 consists of 15 residues. Germline assignment: CDR1 SGHRS and CDR2 YFSETQ. The CDR3 loop reads CASSPGDGGNQPQHF. The DNA of the CDR3 is TGCGCCAGCAGCCCGGGGGACGGCGGCAATCAGCCCCAGCATTTT.

This chain links TRBV5-1 with TRBJ2-5; 7 bases are shared with TRBD2. The ends lost 0 bases at V and 4 bases at J; junction bases unmatched: 0. The germline gives CDR1 SGHRS, CDR2 YFSETQ. This CDR3 is built from 13 residues. CDR3 nucleotide sequence: TGCGCCAGCAGCTTGGCTAGCGGAGAGACCCAGTACTTC. Encoded protein: CASSLASGETQYF.

CDR3 bases: TGCGCCAGCAGCCAAGTTGCACCCCGACAGGGTCCATCCGGAGTGGCTTTCTTT. Translated, it gives CASSQVAPRQGPSGVAFF. The chain links TRBV4-1 to TRBJ1-1; 7 bases align to TRBD1. Germline lookup yields CDR1 MGHRA and CDR2 YSYEKL. The CDR3 has 18 amino acids. The junction had 22 bases not matched to a gene; V was cut back by 1 base and J by 11 bases.

The chain employs TRBV6-6 and TRBJ2-1; 7 nucleotides align to TRBD1. The CDR3 has 15 residues. The ends lost 3 bases at V and 9 bases at J; junction bases unmatched: 11. The germline gives CDR1 MNHNY, CDR2 SVGAGI (reference sequence). The chain's CDR3 is CASSYLAEGAGEQFF. DNA for the CDR3: TGTGCCAGCAGTTATCTAGCTGAGGGGGCCGGTGAGCAGTTCTTC.

The chain carries TRBV2 and TRBJ1-1; 7 bases fit TRBD1. This CDR3 is built from 14 residues. The germline CDR1 and CDR2 sequences are SNHLY and FYNNEI. The J segment lost 1 base and the V segment lost 7 bases, leaving 6 bases of the junction unmatched. CDR3 region: CASISGQANTEAFF. CDR3 DNA sequence: TGTGCCAGCATTTCCGGACAGGCGAACACTGAAGCTTTCTTT.

This CDR3 is CASSPFYRGLSVNTEAFF. CDR3 in DNA: TGTGCCAGCAGTCCCTTTTATAGGGGGCTTTCCGTGAACACTGAAGCTTTCTTT. The chain employs TRBV28 and TRBJ1-1; TRBD1 agrees at 7 bases. V gave up 5 bases and J gave up 0 bases; unmatched junction bases: 15. The CDR3 totals 18 residues. Germline CDR1 reads MDHEN; CDR2 reads SYDVKM.

The chain has TRBV7-9 and TRBJ1-4, with 7 bases aligning to TRBD1. The CDR3 contains 16 residues. Trimming at V came to 3 bases and at J to 2 bases, leaving 6 bases not matched to a gene. Germline V gene lookup returns CDR1 SEHNR and CDR2 FQNEAQ (reference sequence). The CDR3 coding sequence is TGTGCCAGCAGCTTCAAGGGGGCGAGGACTAATGAAAAACTGTTTTTT. This sequence encodes CASSFKGARTNEKLFF.